The 7 T cell receptor beta chains presented below share a single source sample, sequenced in a study of ipilimumab plus nivolumab after autologous stem cell transplantation. Profiling relied on immunoSEQ multiplex PCR, and the TCRdb table lists in-frame clones only, not all of them. The table lists 22,000 or so clones, roughly 80% of them singletons, with more than 20% in the top ten. Material: PBMCs, obtained in a trial of ipilimumab plus nivolumab as post-transplant consolidation. Every receptor here comes from a male donor with diffuse large B-cell lymphoma.

The chain has TRBV29-1 and TRBJ2-3; the D call may be TRBD1 or TRBD2 (5 bases each). The CDR3 runs to 14 residues. V lost 7 bases to trimming and J lost 3 bases, with 17 bases between them. In germline, CDR1 is SQVTM, CDR2 ANQGSEA. CDR3 amino acids: CSARPAGRTDTQYF. The CDR3 coding sequence is TGCAGCGCTCGCCCCGCAGGGAGAACAGATACGCAGTATTTT.

V is TRBV5-1 and J is TRBJ2-3; 9 nucleotides align to TRBD2. CDR3 size: 16 residues. CDR1 and CDR2 (germline): SGHRS, YFSETQ. With 4 bases clipped from V and 5 bases from J, the junction kept 11 bases outside the gene matches. CDR3 DNA sequence: TGCGCCAGCAGCAAAACTGGCGGGGGGGCAAGAGATACGCAGTATTTT. Residues: CASSKTGGGARDTQYF.

V gene TRBV5-1 combines with J gene TRBJ2-3; D perhaps matches TRBD2 (5 bases). With 4 bases removed from V and 2 bases from J, the gap between germline ends came to 8 bases. The CDR3 is made up of 13 amino acids. Germline assignment: CDR1 SGHRS and CDR2 YFSETQ. The DNA of the CDR3 is TGCGCCAGCAGCGGAGGCCCCACAGATACGCAGTATTTT. It translates to CASSGGPTDTQYF.

V is TRBV18 and J is TRBJ2-1; D may be TRBD2 (5 bases). CDR1 is KGHSH and CDR2 is LQKENI in the germline V gene. V was trimmed by 0 bases and J by 8 bases, leaving 14 bases between them. CDR3 length: 15 residues. CDR3 sequence: CASSPPGRVQDEQFF. The CDR3 nucleotides read TGTGCCAGCTCACCACCGGGGAGAGTCCAGGATGAGCAGTTCTTC.

This clone was observed a handful of times. This chain's CDR3 is CASSESGVGETQYF. The CDR3 coding sequence is TGTGCCAGCAGTGAATCAGGGGTCGGCGAGACCCAGTACTTC. The chain couples TRBV25-1 to TRBJ2-5, with TRBD1 as a possible D gene (6 bases). The CDR3 covers 14 residues. V was shortened by 1 base and J by 5 bases, with 11 bases between the two germline ends. Germline CDR1 MGHDK, CDR2 SYGVNS.

This clone is medium-sized within its sample. The chain joins TRBV7-2 to TRBJ2-7; the D is unclear. The germline V and J ends were trimmed by 1 base and 7 bases, with 23 bases remaining between them. Per germline, CDR1 SGHTA and CDR2 FQGNSA. The CDR3 is 17 amino acids. Written as DNA, the CDR3 is TGTGCCAGCAGCTTAGGGGCCAGCCACCCGACGTGGGGTGAGCAGTACTTC. It yields the protein CASSLGASHPTWGEQYF.

The V call is TRBV5-6, the J call TRBJ1-2, with 7 nucleotides matching TRBD1. Germline V gene data show CDR1 as SGHDT and CDR2 as YYEEEE. Trimming removed 0 bases from V and 3 bases from J; junction bases left unmatched: 2. The CDR3 sequence is 14 residues long. CDR3 amino acids: CASSLGQGDYGYTF. In nucleotides, the CDR3 is TGTGCCAGCAGCTTGGGACAGGGTGACTATGGCTACACCTTC.